This record covers a single T cell receptor (beta chain). Antigen specificity is unknown. This entry comes from a study of vaccination effects on CD4 cells after COVID-19. ViraFEST used viral peptide pools to expand antigen-specific CD4+ T cells before sequencing. CD4+ T cells were isolated after less than 13 days of culture. Participants got two doses of BNT162b2 or mRNA-1273 vaccine. Trimming shortened V by 4 bases and J by 5 bases, and 12 bases separated the two germline ends. The length of the CDR3 is 14 residues. CDR1 is SGHAT and CDR2 is FQNNGV in the germline V gene. Measured with immunoSEQ multiplex PCR; TCRdb has only the in-frame clones, and not every one. In the table there are over 50,000 clones, 73% of which are singletons.

The genes are TRBV11-2 and TRBJ2-1; D might be TRBD2 (7 bases). Sequenced here: CD4+ T cells from PBMCs cultured with HCoV-229E spike peptides, sampled after COVID-19 vaccination. The TCR sequence derives from a human donor who received a COVID-19 vaccine. CDR3 nucleotides: TGTGCCAGCAGCTCGGGAGGACAGCACAATGAGCAGTTCTTC. Translation: CASSSGGQHNEQFF.